The clone carrying this T cell receptor beta chain showed up just a few times. Its antigen is still unknown. The CDR3 has 13 amino acids. The V gene lost 4 bases and the J gene lost 2 bases, with 8 bases spanning the gap. Germline assignment: CDR1 KGHDR and CDR2 SFDVKD. Primers used in a second PCR of roughly 6 to 11 cycles were a sample-barcoded 5' primer and a J-beta primer mix. All cDNA molecules were each tagged by a template-switch adaptor with 12 random nucleotides. TCRdb reprocessed the 5' RACE reads via MiXCR and lists one record per CDR3 protein. The sample shows about 680,000 distinct CDR3 sequences, approximately 49% of them seen only once. The sample comes from a study of blood T cells in healthy people across ages. Study-wide findings and caveats: It was found that TCR beta diversity correlated strongly with the percentage of naive T cells.

The receptor comes from a woman in her fifties or sixties in good health. This chain joins TRBV24-1 and TRBJ2-7, with D hard to call. The sequenced sample was blood. In nucleotides, the CDR3 is TGTGCCACCAGTGACCCCCAAACCTACGAGCAGTACTTC. This gives the protein CATSDPQTYEQYF.